This entry lists 18 T cell receptor beta chains sequenced from one sample in a study of patients and donors after allogeneic stem cell transplantation (dated by TCRdb to the early 2020s). Receptors were amplified or captured by RT-PCR. The sample was run on a NextSeq 550. TCRdb ran its own pipeline on the public reads, namely fastp trimming at Q25 and MiXCR clone calling, and kept in-frame beta chains. Here each entry gathers all rows of one CDR3 protein and keeps the most common genes and DNA. This sample has more than 850,000 distinct CDR3 sequences in its table, and roughly 18% of those were observed once. The ten largest clones represent 5% to 6.5% of the sample. Material for sequencing was blood, either unsorted or a sorted T cell fraction (not recorded which). The receptors come from a human donor who was either an allogeneic HSCT recipient or a stem cell or donor lymphocyte infusion donor (not recorded which). It is not recorded whose cells these are; they may come from a transplant donor.

This clonotype was seen repeatedly, ten times or more. The chain uses TRBV20-1 and TRBJ2-1; D is unclear. The CDR3 has 14 amino acids. The ends were cut back, 1 base at V and 4 bases at J, with 11 bases in the middle. Looked up from germline, CDR1 is DFQATT and CDR2 is SNEGSKA (reference sequence). The CDR3 region is CSARATRSYNEQFF. In nucleotides, the CDR3 is TGCAGTGCTAGAGCCACTCGATCTTACAATGAGCAGTTCTTC.

A few counts support this clonotype. The chain combines TRBV12-3 or TRBV12-4 with TRBJ2-1, with TRBD2 identical over 8 bases. J was trimmed by 1 base and V by 3 bases; bases with no gene match: 5. This CDR3 is built from 16 residues. CDR3 region: CASSLIPGGSYNEQFF. Written as DNA, the CDR3 is TGTGCCAGCAGTTTGATTCCGGGAGGGTCCTACAATGAGCAGTTCTTC.

The CDR3 region has the DNA TGCAGTGCTAGAGTGCAAGGTTACCAGCCCCAGCATTTT. As protein: CSARVQGYQPQHF. The chain has TRBV20-1 and TRBJ1-5; D is unresolved. The CDR3 is 13 residues long. V was cut by 1 base and J by 7 bases, with 11 bases left in between. The V gene's germline CDR1 is DFQATT and CDR2 SNEGSKA (reference sequence).

This clonotype came up once. V is TRBV20-1 and J is TRBJ2-5; 7 nucleotides agree with TRBD1. V lost 3 bases, J lost 4 bases, and 8 bases stayed unmatched. CDR1 is DFQATT, CDR2 SNEGSKA, per germline (reference sequence). The CDR3 has 14 amino acids. Here the CDR3 DNA reads TGCAGTGCTAGTCGACAGGGTGGTTTAGAGACCCAGTACTTC. Its translation is CSASRQGGLETQYF.

This clonotype was seen only a few times. The V and J genes are TRBV7-2 and TRBJ2-2; TRBD2 aligns across 7 bases. V shed 7 bases and J 5 bases; nucleotides not matched to a gene: 10. CDR3 length: 15 residues. From germline, CDR1 is SGHTA and CDR2 FQGNSA. The CDR3 nucleotides are TGTGCCAGCAAGGGAGGGCCGCGTCTTACCGGGGAGCTGTTTTTT. Protein product: CASKGGPRLTGELFF.

This clonotype has a handful of counts. V gene TRBV4-1 combines with J gene TRBJ2-1, with D perhaps assigned TRBD1 or TRBD2 (5 bases each). The CDR3 has 15 residues. Germline CDR1 and CDR2: MGHRA and YSYEKL. Trimming took 0 bases from V and 6 from J, leaving 12 bases between them. The CDR3 spells CASSQDIRGRNEQFF. CDR3 in DNA: TGCGCCAGCAGCCAAGATATTCGGGGACGCAATGAGCAGTTCTTC.

This clonotype came up a few times. The chain links TRBV29-1 to TRBJ2-1, with 7 bases that match TRBD2. This CDR3 comprises 18 residues. The J segment lost 0 bases and the V segment lost 1 base, leaving 12 bases of the junction unmatched. CDR1 is SQVTM, CDR2 ANQGSEA, per germline. CDR3 sequence reads: CSVEGGRSGVASYNEQFF. CDR3 sequence (DNA): TGCAGCGTTGAAGGTGGGCGAAGCGGGGTCGCCTCCTACAATGAGCAGTTCTTC.

This clonotype was counted a few times. The chain employs TRBV5-1 and TRBJ2-1; 8 bases match TRBD1. V shed 2 bases and J 5 bases; nucleotides not matched to a gene: 6. Germline loops: CDR1 SGHRS, CDR2 YFSETQ. This CDR3 spans 15 amino acids. The CDR3 DNA sequence: TGCGCCAGCAGCTTCCGGGACAGGCTAAACAATGAGCAGTTCTTC. Translated: CASSFRDRLNNEQFF.

The gene calls are TRBV5-1 and TRBJ2-5, with D unresolved. Germline-derived CDR1 and CDR2 are SGHRS and YFSETQ. The V end was cut by 0 bases, the J end by 5 bases, with 11 bases between. The CDR3 is 14 amino acids. The CDR3 DNA follows: TGCGCCAGCAGCTTGGGGCAGGCACCCGAGACCCAGTACTTC. The encoded protein is CASSLGQAPETQYF.

This rearrangement joins TRBV6-2 or TRBV6-3 to TRBJ2-7; weak D call: TRBD2 (5 bases). Germline V gene lookup returns CDR1 MNHEY and CDR2 SVGEGT. Trimming removed 8 bases at V and 9 bases at J, with 26 bases between. The CDR3 runs 15 residues. The CDR3 is CASSQRVDGLFWQYF. CDR3 nucleotide sequence: TGTGCCAGCTCCCAGAGGGTTGACGGACTCTTCTGGCAGTACTTC.

The table lists this clonotype with a few counts. The chain has TRBV5-1 and TRBJ2-7; tentatively, D is TRBD1 or TRBD2 (6 bases each). The germline V gene encodes CDR1 SGHRS and CDR2 YFSETQ. Trimming cost V 4 bases and J 2 bases, with 13 bases left between them. The CDR3 runs 14 residues. This chain's CDR3 is CASSPEGVPYEQYF. CDR3 nucleotides: TGCGCCAGCAGCCCGGAGGGGGTCCCCTACGAGCAGTACTTC.

The chain couples TRBV18 to TRBJ2-7; 7 bases align to TRBD2. The V and J ends lost 0 bases and 4 bases, in that order; junction bases with no gene match: 6. The CDR3 runs to 15 residues. Germline CDR1 is KGHSH and CDR2 is LQKENI. In nucleotides, the CDR3 is TGTGCCAGCTCACCACCATCGCGGGAGAGGTACGAGCAGTACTTC. It encodes CASSPPSRERYEQYF.

This clonotype was found a few times. The chain recombines TRBV4-3 with TRBJ1-1, with D possibly matching TRBD1 (6 bases). CDR1 is LGHNA, CDR2 YSLEER, per germline. V was clipped by 3 bases and J by 4 bases, with 15 bases between them. The length of the CDR3 is 15 residues. CDR3 sequence: CASSQEQGIGTEAFF. The CDR3 DNA sequence: TGCGCCAGCAGCCAGGAACAGGGAATAGGCACTGAAGCTTTCTTT.

This clonotype showed up just a few times. The chain couples TRBV20-1 to TRBJ2-4; D may match TRBD1 or TRBD2 (5 bases each). V lost 2 bases to trimming and J lost 3 bases, with 20 bases between them. This CDR3 has 17 amino acids. Germline V gives CDR1 DFQATT, CDR2 SNEGSKA (reference sequence). In DNA form, the CDR3 reads TGCAGTGCTAGACCTCTGAGGGGTGGTGGTGACAAAAACATTCAGTACTTC. Its protein product is CSARPLRGGGDKNIQYF.

This clonotype was seen a few times. This rearrangement joins TRBV24-1 to TRBJ1-2; 8 bases line up with TRBD1. Looked up from germline, CDR1 is KGHDR and CDR2 is SFDVKD. The CDR3 extends over 13 amino acids. Trimming cost V 8 bases and J 7 bases; bases outside gene matches: 8. CDR3 nucleotides: TGTGCCACCAAGGCAACAGGGGGAAGTGGCTACACCTTC. Its protein is CATKATGGSGYTF.

This clonotype was seen a few times. The chain combines TRBV12-3 or TRBV12-4 with TRBJ2-6; TRBD1 agrees at 7 bases. The CDR3 is made up of 18 amino acids. V gave up 5 bases and J gave up 2 bases; unmatched junction bases: 12. This CDR3 reads CASSARQGRDPGANVLTF. CDR3 nucleotide sequence: TGTGCCAGCAGTGCACGACAGGGTAGGGACCCTGGGGCCAACGTCCTGACTTTC.

The chain is built from TRBV11-1 and TRBJ2-1; D unresolved. This CDR3 region has 17 residues. The V end lost 5 bases, the J end lost 0 bases, and 17 bases lay between the germline ends. Germline lookup yields CDR1 SGHAT and CDR2 FQDESV (reference sequence). The CDR3 DNA reads TGTGCCAGCAGCCAACCAAGGGCCACTCTCTCCTACAATGAGCAGTTCTTC. Amino acid sequence: CASSQPRATLSYNEQFF.

This chain connects TRBV20-1 to TRBJ2-3; 7 bases line up with TRBD2. The CDR3 contains 14 residues. Germline CDR1 is DFQATT and CDR2 is SNEGSKA (reference sequence). The V and J ends lost 4 bases and 1 base, in that order; junction bases with no gene match: 5. The CDR3 DNA reads as TGCAGTGCTACGCAGCTAGCGGGCACAGATACGCAGTATTTT. It codes for CSATQLAGTDTQYF.